This passage covers 29 T cell receptor beta chains from one sample sequenced in a study of T cell clusters in autoimmune cytopenias. Some 38,000 genome equivalents of blood DNA were amplified for TRB. Multiplex touch-down PCR amplified TRB using TRB-A and TRB-B pools in one tube. From the multiplex PCR reads, TCRdb lists one entry per CDR3 protein and no DNA. The sample's table shows roughly 5,200 distinct CDR3 sequences. This sample also appeared in a second study, on T cell repertoires in aging, cancer and after chemotherapy.

The sequencing sample was made of peripheral blood. The origin of the receptors is a human donor in good health.

This clonotype is medium-sized by frequency. CDR3 sequence reads: CASSSGRANEKLFF. The chain combines TRBV6-5 with TRBJ1-4. This CDR3 has 14 residues. Germline V gene lookup returns CDR1 MNHEY and CDR2 SVGAGI.

This chain connects TRBV7-9 to TRBJ1-4. Per the germline V gene, CDR1 is SEHNR and CDR2 is FQNEAQ (reference sequence). The CDR3 sequence is 16 residues long. This CDR3 reads CASSLVQWDENEKLFF.

This clonotype is called medium-sized based on its frequency. J is TRBJ2-7 and V is TRBV19; with no DNA, the TCRdb D assignment of TRBD1 cannot be verified. Per the germline V gene, CDR1 is LNHDA and CDR2 is SQIVND (reference sequence). The CDR3 is 15 amino acids. The chain's CDR3 is CASSEGGGGSYEQYF.

The V and J genes are TRBV28 and TRBJ1-4. CDR1 is MDHEN, CDR2 SYDVKM, per germline. This CDR3 comprises 16 residues. CDR3: CASSLYGGRTNEKLFF.

V and J are TRBV5-1 and TRBJ2-7. This CDR3 contains 15 residues. The V gene's germline CDR1 is SGHRS and CDR2 YFSETQ. CDR3 amino acids: CASSLGSQKGHEQYF.

The chain combines TRBV5-1 with TRBJ1-4; TCRdb lists TRBD1, though no DNA is available to test this call. This CDR3 has 15 amino acids. Germline V gene lookup returns CDR1 SGHRS and CDR2 YFSETQ. CDR3 amino acids: CASSRGGADNEKLFF.

The rearrangement links TRBV12-3 or TRBV12-4 to TRBJ1-3; TCRdb's D call, TRBD1, is unchecked because there is no DNA. This CDR3 has 15 residues. CDR3: CASSRAPRAGNTIYF.

This clonotype is medium-sized (0.01 to 0.1%) by frequency. This rearrangement joins TRBV12-3 or TRBV12-4 to TRBJ2-6; there is no DNA to check the TCRdb D call of TRBD1. This CDR3 has 14 residues. The CDR3 sequence: CASSGTLGANVLTF.

This clonotype is medium-sized (0.01 to 0.1%) by frequency. V and J are TRBV27 and TRBJ1-2; checking the TCRdb D call of TRBD1 is not possible without DNA. This CDR3 is built from 14 residues. The germline V gene encodes CDR1 MNHEY and CDR2 SMNVEV (reference sequence). This CDR3 reads CASRQVLRNYGYTF.

Frequency places this clonotype as medium-sized. The CDR3 is CASSFSSLNSPLHF. This chain uses TRBV27 with TRBJ1-6. Per the germline V gene, CDR1 is MNHEY and CDR2 is SMNVEV (reference sequence). The CDR3 length is 14 residues.

This chain links TRBV24-1 with TRBJ1-2; lacking DNA, the TRBD1 call made by TCRdb goes unchecked. CDR1 is KGHDR and CDR2 is SFDVKD in the germline V gene. The CDR3 runs 15 residues. The CDR3 loop reads CATSDPGTGGYGYTF.

The rearrangement uses TRBV5-1 and TRBJ2-7. The CDR3 runs 14 residues. Germline lookup yields CDR1 SGHRS and CDR2 YFSETQ. The CDR3 sequence is CASSAKQGPYEQYF.

The gene calls are TRBV28 and TRBJ1-4; TCRdb's D gene call, TRBD1, goes unchecked for lack of DNA. Germline V gene data show CDR1 as MDHEN and CDR2 as SYDVKM. This CDR3 is 15 amino acids long. The CDR3 loop reads CASSSTGEGNEKLFF.

Considering frequency, this clonotype is medium-sized. J is TRBJ1-2 and V is TRBV5-4; TCRdb's D call of TRBD1 is untestable without DNA. The CDR3 is 15 amino acids. Germline V gene data show CDR1 as SGHNT and CDR2 as YYREEE (reference sequence). The CDR3 sequence is CASSPPDRGLYGYTF.

The rearrangement links TRBV20-1 to TRBJ2-7. CDR1 and CDR2 from the germline V gene are DFQATT and SNEGSKA (reference sequence). The CDR3 is 13 amino acids. CDR3 residues: CSARDTRDYEQYF.

By frequency, this clonotype is medium-sized (0.01 to 0.1%). The V and J genes are TRBV29-1 and TRBJ1-4; the TCRdb call, TRBD1, lacks DNA for checking. The germline V gene has CDR1 SQVTM and CDR2 ANQGSEA. The CDR3 spans 13 residues. CDR3 amino acids: CSVGGAPNEKLFF. Full variable domain (remainder filled in from reference TRBV29-1 and TRBJ1-4): SAVISQKPSRDICQRGTSLTIQCQVDSQVTMMFWYRQQPGQSLTLIATANQGSEATYESGFVIDKFPISRPNLTFSTLTVSNMSPEDSSIYLCSVGGAPNEKLFFGSGTQLSVL.

The CDR3 region is CASIPRQGVGTEAFF. The V and J genes are TRBV12-3 or TRBV12-4 and TRBJ1-1; TCRdb's D call of TRBD1 is untestable without DNA. CDR3 length: 15 amino acids.

This clonotype is classed as medium-sized by frequency. The chain carries TRBV6-6 and TRBJ2-1; the D gene TCRdb calls, TRBD1, cannot be checked with no DNA. The germline V gene has CDR1 MNHNY and CDR2 SVGAGI (reference sequence). The CDR3 totals 15 residues. The CDR3 sequence: CASNHRGPGDNEQFF.

This chain joins TRBV5-1 and TRBJ2-7; with no DNA, the TCRdb D assignment of TRBD2 cannot be verified. The CDR3 totals 14 residues. In germline, CDR1 is SGHRS, CDR2 YFSETQ. The CDR3: CASSVTSGVYEQYF. Filled out from reference TRBV5-1 and TRBJ2-7, the complete variable domain reads KAGVTQTPRYLIKTRGQQVTLSCSPISGHRSVSWYQQTPGQGLQFLFEYFSETQRNKGNFPGRFSGRQFSNSRSEMNVSTLELGDSALYLCASSVTSGVYEQYFGPGTRLTVT.

The rearrangement uses TRBV21-1 and TRBJ2-1; the TRBD2 assignment by TCRdb is unverifiable without DNA. TRBV21-1 is a pseudogene segment. This CDR3 has 16 amino acids. CDR3 protein: CASSKQRGHLLNEQFF.

This clonotype is deemed medium-sized by its frequency. The chain links TRBV10-3 to TRBJ2-3; TCRdb designates TRBD1, a call that cannot be tested without DNA. From germline, CDR1 is ENHRY and CDR2 SYGVKD. The CDR3 contains 14 residues. CDR3 in amino acids: CAISEGGSTDTQYF.

CDR3 amino acids: CSAFRGTNEKLFF. V usage is TRBV20-1 and J usage is TRBJ1-4. This CDR3 comprises 13 residues. CDR1 and CDR2 from the germline V gene are DFQATT and SNEGSKA (reference sequence).

This chain uses TRBV6-4 with TRBJ2-2; TCRdb names TRBD1, which stays unverified in the absence of DNA. Looked up from germline, CDR1 is MRHNA and CDR2 is SNTAGT. The CDR3 is made up of 17 amino acids. The CDR3: CARGILRTGWNTGELFF.

This clonotype is identified as medium-sized from frequency. The chain employs TRBV10-3 and TRBJ1-2. Per germline, CDR1 ENHRY and CDR2 SYGVKD. This CDR3 region has 13 residues. CDR3 sequence reads: CAISEGINYGYTF.

This clonotype registers medium-sized (0.01 to 0.1%) by frequency. The chain uses TRBV19 and TRBJ1-4. The CDR3 has 15 amino acids. CDR1 LNHDA and CDR2 SQIVND come from the germline V gene (reference sequence). The CDR3: CASRNPLDSGEKLFF.

The J gene is TRBJ1-5, the V gene TRBV6-1; TCRdb selects TRBD1, and the lack of DNA leaves this call unchecked. This CDR3 comprises 14 residues. CDR1 and CDR2 from the germline V gene are MNHNS and SASEGT. CDR3 in amino acids: CASSGGGGNQPQHF.

Considering frequency, this clonotype is medium-sized. The chain uses TRBV12-3 or TRBV12-4 and TRBJ2-5; TCRdb proposes TRBD2, but this gene call is untestable without DNA. This CDR3 has 16 amino acids. This chain's CDR3 is CASSSFLSGREETQYF.

This chain joins TRBV14 and TRBJ2-7; TCRdb designates TRBD1, a call that cannot be tested without DNA. CDR3 size: 16 residues. CDR1 SGHDN and CDR2 FVKESK come from the germline V gene. Here the CDR3 reads CASSQDPTGRGREQYF.

This chain joins TRBV4-2 and TRBJ2-2; TCRdb reports TRBD1, a call that lacks DNA to check it against. The CDR3 is made up of 13 amino acids. CDR1 LGHNA and CDR2 YNFKEQ come from the germline V gene. CDR3 region: CASSRQEFGELFF.